This T cell receptor (beta chain) was found in a study of blood T cell repertoires in COVID-19. About the study: Some COVID-19 samples were acute and others convalescent; all came from the United States, Italy and Spain. Nucleic acid was either cDNA or gDNA, and it came from T cells, B-cell-depleted T cells, or PBMCs.

Method: immunoSEQ multiplex PCR; TCRdb's copy keeps in-frame clones and lacks some. Counted here are tens of thousands of clones, 86% occurring once; the ten biggest clones make up approximately 10%. The CDR3 is made up of 19 amino acids. The germline CDR1 and CDR2 sequences are SGHRS and YFSETQ. V dropped 4 bases and J dropped 7 bases, with 29 bases sitting between them. Sequenced sample: peripheral blood. The chain couples TRBV5-1 to TRBJ1-4; D remains unclear. The receptor's source is a man aged 65 to 79 with active COVID-19. DNA for the CDR3: TGCGCCAGCAGCCCACAGCCCGGGAGGGAGGGAGCCAGTTTTGAAAAACTGTTTTTT. Translated, it gives CASSPQPGREGASFEKLFF. Looking up the rest from reference TRBV5-1 and TRBJ1-4 gives the full variable domain: KAGVTQTPRYLIKTRGQQVTLSCSPISGHRSVSWYQQTPGQGLQFLFEYFSETQRNKGNFPGRFSGRQFSNSRSEMNVSTLELGDSALYLCASSPQPGREGASFEKLFFGSGTQLSVL.